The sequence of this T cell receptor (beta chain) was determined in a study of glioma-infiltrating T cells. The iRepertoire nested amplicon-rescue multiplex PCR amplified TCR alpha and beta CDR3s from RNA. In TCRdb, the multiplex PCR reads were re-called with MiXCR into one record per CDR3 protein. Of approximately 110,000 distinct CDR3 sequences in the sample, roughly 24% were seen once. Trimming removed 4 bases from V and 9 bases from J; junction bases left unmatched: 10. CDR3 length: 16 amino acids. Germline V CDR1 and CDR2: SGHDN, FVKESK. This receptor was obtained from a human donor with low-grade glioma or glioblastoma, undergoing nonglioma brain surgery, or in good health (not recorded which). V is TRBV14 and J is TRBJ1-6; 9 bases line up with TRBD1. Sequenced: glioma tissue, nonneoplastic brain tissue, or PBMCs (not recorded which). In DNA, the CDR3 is TGTGCCAGCAGCCCAGCATGGGACAGGGCGGCTTCACCCCTCCACTTT. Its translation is CASSPAWDRAASPLHF. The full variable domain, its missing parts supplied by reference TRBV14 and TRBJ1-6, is EAGVTQFPSHSVIEKGQTVTLRCDPISGHDNLYWYRRVMGKEIKFLLHFVKESKQDESGMPNNRFLAERTGGTYSTLKVQPAELEDSGVYFCASSPAWDRAASPLHFGNGTRLTVT.